This T cell receptor (beta chain) was recovered during a study of T cell responses to AZD1222 COVID-19 vaccine. The data were produced by immunoSEQ multiplex PCR, yet TCRdb's version contains in-frame clones alone and is incomplete. Among about 130,000 clones, approximately 91% were seen once, and the ten largest hold roughly 0.98%. CDR1 is MNHEY and CDR2 is SVGAGI in the germline V gene. This CDR3 spans 14 amino acids. V dropped 0 bases and J dropped 6 bases, with 9 bases sitting between them. Analyses pooled second doses at about 4 or about 12 weeks. Whole-study results and caveats: Unmutated regions of variants are reportedly targeted by nearly half of spike-specific TCRs. Just a handful of people given AZD1222 tested seropositive at baseline. Breadth and depth of Spike-specific TCRs rose after two AZD1222 doses.

Comment on this clone: Its antigen remains unknown.

The rearrangement links TRBV6-5 to TRBJ2-1; D unclear. The starting material was peripheral blood, obtained 28 days after the second AZD1222 dose. The clonotype comes from an adult who received the AZD1222 COVID-19 vaccine. The CDR3 sequence is CASSYSGFLNEQFF. CDR3 in DNA: TGTGCCAGCAGTTACTCCGGTTTCCTCAATGAGCAGTTCTTC.